A single sample is the source of the 32 T cell receptor beta chains below, sequenced in a study of breast tumors, draining lymph nodes, adjacent tissues. TCRdb re-called the multiplex PCR reads with MiXCR, one entry per CDR3 protein. The data contain under 300,000 distinct CDR3 sequences, under 40% of them singletons. Breast cancer patients provided tissue from their axillary draining lymph nodes. Sequenced sample: axillary lymph node tissue. The receptors come from a female donor with breast cancer. Some clones in this sample may be carry-over from other donors' samples.

In this sample, this clonotype turned up many times. The rearrangement joins TRBV24-1 to TRBJ2-5, with TRBD1 as a possible D gene (6 bases). The ends were cut back, 9 bases at V and 5 bases at J, with 15 bases in the middle. The length of the CDR3 is 13 residues. Looked up from germline, CDR1 is KGHDR and CDR2 is SFDVKD. The chain's CDR3 is CATQQGRAETQYF. In DNA, the CDR3 is TGTGCCACCCAACAGGGCCGGGCGGAGACCCAGTACTTC.

This clonotype was observed a few times. The rearrangement uses TRBV3-1 and TRBJ1-2; D unresolved. V was cut by 4 bases and J by 7 bases, with 10 bases left in between. In germline, CDR1 is LGHDT, CDR2 YNNKEL (reference sequence). The CDR3 has 12 amino acids. The CDR3 reads CASSPTNTGYTF. The CDR3 region has the DNA TGTGCCAGCAGCCCTACGAACACTGGCTACACCTTC. Looking up the rest from reference TRBV3-1 and TRBJ1-2 gives the full variable domain: DTAVSQTPKYLVTQMGNDKSIKCEQNLGHDTMYWYKQDSKKFLKIMFSYNNKELIINETVPNRFSPKSPDKAHLNLHINSLELGDSAVYFCASSPTNTGYTFGSGTRLTVV.

This clonotype showed up just a few times. A much larger clone lies a single base off, so this may be a read error. The genes are TRBV7-9 and TRBJ1-2; D gene uncertain. Germline CDR1 and CDR2: SEHNR and FQNEAQ (reference sequence). The CDR3 covers 16 residues. CDR3 loop: CASSLRRREANYGHTF. Written as DNA, the CDR3 is TGTGCCAGCAGCCTCAGGCGGAGGGAGGCAAACTATGGCCACACCTTC.

This clonotype was found a few times. The chain has TRBV28 and TRBJ1-5; D not resolved. This CDR3 comprises 15 residues. CDR1 is MDHEN, CDR2 SYDVKM, per germline. Trimming removed 6 bases from V and 0 bases from J, with 12 bases in between. In nucleotides, the CDR3 is TGTGCCAGCAGCGATGGACTGCTTAGCAATCAGCCCCAGCATTTT. It yields the protein CASSDGLLSNQPQHF.

The chain has TRBV18 and TRBJ2-2, with D possibly TRBD1 on 6 matching bases. CDR1 is KGHSH, CDR2 LQKENI, per germline. Between the trimmed V and J ends, which lost 2 bases and 4 bases, there was a span of 14 bases. The CDR3 is made up of 16 amino acids. DNA of the CDR3: TGTGCCAGCTCACCATCATGGGGGCCGGGCACCGGGGAGCTGTTTTTT. It codes for CASSPSWGPGTGELFF.

This sequence joins TRBV20-1 and TRBJ2-1; D assignment may be TRBD1 or TRBD2 (5 bases each). The germline CDR1 and CDR2 sequences are DFQATT and SNEGSKA (reference sequence). Trimming cost V 3 bases and J 1 base, with 16 bases left between them. This CDR3 comprises 16 residues. DNA of the CDR3: TGCAGTGCTAGGGCAGGGCTACTAGTTTCCTACAATGAGCAGTTCTTC. It is translated as CSARAGLLVSYNEQFF.

Notes on this clonotype: Just one base apart from a much larger clone, this may be a read error. In DNA form, the CDR3 reads TGTGCCAGTAGTATTGGGCTTGGACAGCGGAACCCAGGGCCCCAGCCTTTT. It translates to CASSIGLGQRNPGPQPF. The genes are TRBV19 and TRBJ1-5; possibly TRBD1 for D (6 bases). The CDR3 is made up of 17 amino acids. Germline-derived CDR1 and CDR2 are LNHDA and SQIVND (reference sequence). The full variable domain, with the rest looked up from reference TRBV19 and TRBJ1-5, is DGGITQSPKYLFRKEGQNVTLSCEQNLNHDAMYWYRQDPGQGLRLIYYSQIVNDFQKGDIAEGYSVSREKKESFPLTVTSAQKNPTAFYLCASSIGLGQRNPGPQPFGDGTRLSIL.

In the case of this clonotype: A read error may be the cause here, since a much bigger clone is one base away. The chain carries TRBV9 and TRBJ1-3; TRBD1 might be the D (5 bases). The CDR3 has 16 amino acids. Germline V lookup: CDR1 SGDLS, CDR2 YYNGEE. With 3 bases removed from V and 0 bases from J, the gap between germline ends came to 13 bases. The CDR3 DNA reads as TGTGCCAGCAGCGCCCAGACAGTTTCCTCTGGAAACACCATATATTTT. Its translation: CASSAQTVSSGNTIYF.

The gene calls are TRBV20-1 and TRBJ2-3; 12 bases line up with TRBD2. J gave up 5 bases and V 4 bases, and 7 bases lay outside the gene matches. The germline V gene encodes CDR1 DFQATT and CDR2 SNEGSKA (reference sequence). This CDR3 spans 15 amino acids. The CDR3 nucleotides are TGCAGTGCTACAAGACTAGCGGGAGACATAGATACGCAGTATTTT. Its translation is CSATRLAGDIDTQYF.

This clonotype counts as large. The chain recombines TRBV6-4 with TRBJ1-6, with unresolved D. CDR3 length: 13 residues. CDR1 MRHNA and CDR2 SNTAGT come from the germline V gene. The V and J ends lost 4 bases and 7 bases respectively, with 8 bases between them. DNA for the CDR3: TGTGCCAGCAGTGTGGTCGTAAATTCACCCCTCCACTTT. It yields the protein CASSVVVNSPLHF.

With respect to this clonotype: The junction differs from germline at one of its ends, possibly a read error. The chain links TRBV9 to TRBJ2-1; TRBD2 is a possible D gene (5 bases). Germline values: CDR1 SGDLS, CDR2 YYNGEE. The CDR3 has 15 residues. This CDR3 reads CASSTLGNTYNEPFF. CDR3 coding DNA: TGTGCCAGCAGCACCCTCGGGAATACCTACAATGAGCCGTTCTTC.

The rearrangement links TRBV7-7 to TRBJ1-5; possible D gene TRBD1, 6 bases. CDR3 length: 14 amino acids. Germline V gene sequence: CDR1 SSHAT, CDR2 FNYEAQ (reference sequence). CDR3 bases: TGTGCTAGCTCGGGGGCAGGGGTGGATCAGCCCCAGCATTTT. Translated: CASSGAGVDQPQHF.

This clonotype appeared a few times. A much larger clone differs by one base, so this may be a read error. The chain recombines TRBV20-1 with TRBJ1-2; TRBD1 matches 9 bases. The V gene's germline CDR1 is DFQATT and CDR2 SNEGSKA (reference sequence). The CDR3 has 13 residues. The CDR3 bases are TGCAGTGCTCAGGGACAGGGTAACTATGCCTACACCTTC. It translates to CSAQGQGNYAYTF.

As to this clonotype: A read error may explain this, as a much larger clone is one base away. The chain joins TRBV19 to TRBJ2-2; D tentatively reads TRBD1 or TRBD2 (6 bases each). Germline CDR1 is LNHDA and CDR2 is SQIVND (reference sequence). The CDR3 consists of 13 residues. V lost 5 bases to trimming and J lost 10 bases, with 14 bases between them. In nucleotides, the CDR3 is TGTGCCAGTAGTGTAGTGGGGGGCGAGGAGCTGTTTTTT. Residues: CASSVVGGEELFF.

This clonotype was counted once. The chain couples TRBV7-9 to TRBJ2-2; possible D gene TRBD2, 7 bases. The germline V gene has CDR1 SEHNR and CDR2 FQNEAQ (reference sequence). The germline V and J ends were trimmed by 2 bases and 7 bases, with 17 bases remaining between them. The CDR3 covers 16 residues. CDR3 sequence reads: CASSLWRGGADGELFF. Here the CDR3 DNA reads TGTGCCAGCAGCTTATGGAGGGGGGGCGCTGACGGGGAGCTGTTTTTT.

This clonotype was observed many times. The gene calls are TRBV7-9 and TRBJ2-3; D is unclear. Per the germline V gene, CDR1 is SEHNR and CDR2 is FQNEAQ (reference sequence). Trimming left V 5 bases short and J 4 bases short, with 19 bases between. The CDR3 is 16 residues long. The CDR3 loop reads CASSPRTGRSPDTQYF. The CDR3 nucleotides are TGTGCCAGCAGCCCGCGTACGGGTAGAAGCCCAGATACGCAGTATTTT.

The gene calls are TRBV29-1 and TRBJ2-3; TRBD2 aligns across 7 bases. The CDR3 spans 14 residues. Per the germline V gene, CDR1 is SQVTM and CDR2 is ANQGSEA. V lost 3 bases, J lost 4 bases, and 7 bases stayed unmatched. DNA of the CDR3: TGCAGCGTTGAGGGAGGGGCGGGCGCAGATACGCAGTATTTT. As protein: CSVEGGAGADTQYF.

The CDR3 DNA reads TGTGCCAGCAGCTTAATGGCTAGCGGGGGGGAGCTGTTTTTT. Translation: CASSLMASGGELFF. The chain couples TRBV7-3 to TRBJ2-2, with 8 positions matching TRBD2. V lost 1 base, J lost 8 bases, and 3 bases stayed unmatched. The CDR3 sequence is 14 residues long. Germline loops: CDR1 SGHTA, CDR2 FQGTGA.

This chain uses TRBV10-3 with TRBJ2-1; TRBD2 matches at 8 bases. This CDR3 is built from 16 residues. The V segment lost 0 bases and the J segment 12 bases; nucleotides outside the gene matches: 13. Germline loops: CDR1 ENHRY, CDR2 SYGVKD. The CDR3, as DNA: TGTGCCATCAGTGAGTCACCGGGAGGGGAGAGAGATACGCAGTTCTTC. It yields the protein CAISESPGGERDTQFF.

This clonotype showed up many times. The genes are TRBV20-1 and TRBJ2-2; 10 bases fit TRBD2. There are 16 residues in the CDR3. The V gene end was trimmed by 0 bases and the J gene end by 0 bases; junction bases not matched to a gene: 1. CDR1 is DFQATT and CDR2 is SNEGSKA in the germline V gene (reference sequence). Written as DNA, the CDR3 is TGCAGTGCTAGAGAGGGGACTAGCGCGAACACCGGGGAGCTGTTTTTT. Protein product: CSAREGTSANTGELFF.

In this sample, this clonotype turned up many times. The chain is built from TRBV19 and TRBJ2-7; 7 bases match TRBD2. Germline V gene sequence: CDR1 LNHDA, CDR2 SQIVND (reference sequence). This CDR3 has 15 residues. V was clipped by 1 base and J by 1 base; unmatched bases: 4. The CDR3 bases are TGTGCCAGTAGTATAGGCGGGAGTTCGTCCTACGAGCAGTACTTC. This translates into CASSIGGSSSYEQYF.

This clonotype was seen repeatedly, ten times or more. The V and J genes are TRBV24-1 and TRBJ2-5; D may correspond to TRBD1 or TRBD2 (5 bases each). The CDR3 runs to 14 residues. CDR1 and CDR2 (germline): KGHDR, SFDVKD. Trimming removed 4 bases at V and 1 base at J, with 9 bases between. The DNA of the CDR3 is TGTGCCACCAGTGACCCGGGACGCCAAGAGACCCAGTACTTC. Amino acid sequence: CATSDPGRQETQYF.

In regard to this clonotype: Being one base from a much bigger clone, this may be a read error. This chain connects TRBV6-6 to TRBJ2-3; TRBD2 is a possible D gene (6 bases). Germline V CDR1 and CDR2: MNHNY, SVGAGI (reference sequence). The CDR3 is 15 amino acids. V gave up 9 bases and J gave up 3 bases, with 19 bases separating them. The CDR3 nucleotides read TGTGCCAGTCGAAGTAGCGGCAGCGGGACAGATACGCAGTATTTT. This encodes CASRSSGSGTDTQYF.

Turning to this clonotype: One base away lies a much larger clone, so this may be a sequencing read error. The genes are TRBV11-3 and TRBJ2-5, with D perhaps TRBD1 or TRBD2 (5 bases each). There are 13 residues in the CDR3. CDR1 is SGHNT, CDR2 YENEEA, per germline. The V gene lost 4 bases and the J gene lost 7 bases, with 13 bases spanning the gap. For the CDR3, the DNA is TGTGCCAGCAGCTCAGAGGACGGGGCGACCCAGTACTTC. Protein: CASSSEDGATQYF.

At least ten counts were recorded for this clonotype. This chain uses TRBV5-1 with TRBJ2-5, with D maybe TRBD1 (6 bases). The germline V and J ends were trimmed by 2 bases and 4 bases, with 9 bases remaining between them. The germline gives CDR1 SGHRS, CDR2 YFSETQ. The CDR3 loop spans 13 amino acids. DNA of the CDR3: TGCGCCAGCAGCTTACAGGGCCCAGAGACCCAGTACTTC. This translates into CASSLQGPETQYF.

V is TRBV11-3 and J is TRBJ2-3; 9 bases match TRBD2. The CDR3 length is 17 residues. Unmatched junction bases numbered 10, after V lost 4 bases and J lost 2 bases. Germline V CDR1 and CDR2: SGHNT, YENEEA. The CDR3 sequence: CASSSRTSAGITDTQYF. The CDR3 nucleotides read TGTGCCAGCAGCTCCCGGACTAGCGCGGGGATCACAGATACGCAGTATTTT.

Ten or more counts support this clonotype. The genes are TRBV7-6 and TRBJ2-2; no clear D gene. CDR3 length equals 13 residues. CDR1 and CDR2 from the germline V gene are SGHVS and FNYEAQ. Trimming removed 6 bases from V and 0 bases from J, with 5 bases in between. This CDR3 is CASRRSNTGELFF. As DNA, the CDR3 is TGTGCCAGCAGGCGGTCGAACACCGGGGAGCTGTTTTTT.

The chain carries TRBV9 and TRBJ2-1; 9 bases fit TRBD2. Germline loops: CDR1 SGDLS, CDR2 YYNGEE. V was clipped by 0 bases and J by 5 bases; unmatched bases: 6. This CDR3 contains 16 residues. In nucleotides, the CDR3 is TGTGCCAGCAGCGTAGTATTAGCGGGAGCTAACAATGAGCAGTTCTTC. This codes for CASSVVLAGANNEQFF.

This clonotype showed up many times. CDR3 sequence (DNA): TGTGCCAGTAGTTCCCGACAGGGGCGCAATCAGCCCCAGCATTTT. Translated, it gives CASSSRQGRNQPQHF. This chain links TRBV19 with TRBJ1-5; 8 bases are shared with TRBD1. In germline, CDR1 is LNHDA, CDR2 SQIVND (reference sequence). The CDR3 contains 15 residues. Germline trimming cut 5 bases from V and 2 bases from J; bases unmatched to any gene: 5. The full variable domain, in which reference TRBV19 and TRBJ1-5 provide the parts outside the CDR3, is DGGITQSPKYLFRKEGQNVTLSCEQNLNHDAMYWYRQDPGQGLRLIYYSQIVNDFQKGDIAEGYSVSREKKESFPLTVTSAQKNPTAFYLCASSSRQGRNQPQHFGDGTRLSIL.

Notes on this clonotype: A much bigger clone sits one base away, suggesting this may be a read error. The chain combines TRBV7-9 with TRBJ2-1, with D perhaps TRBD1 or TRBD2 (5 bases each). This CDR3 contains 15 residues. The germline V gene encodes CDR1 SEHNR and CDR2 FQNEAQ (reference sequence). The CDR3 loop reads CASSLRQGPYNEQLF. Written as DNA, the CDR3 is TGTGCCAGCAGCTTACGGCAGGGACCCTACAATGAGCAGCTCTTC.

Details on this clonotype: Because it lacks the conserved phenylalanine or tryptophan at the end, this CDR3 is likely a read error. No DNA is shown, since the ends of the CDR3 on it are uncertain; the CDR3 is the one TCRdb lists. The CDR3 sequence is CASSPERAG. The chain has TRBV12-3 or TRBV12-4 and TRBJ1-4; TRBD1 reflects the table's D call only, with no check against the DNA. The CDR3 has 9 amino acids, counting both end residues.

J is TRBJ1-1 and V is TRBV19, with a possible D match to TRBD1 (5 bases). The germline CDR1 and CDR2 sequences are LNHDA and SQIVND (reference sequence). Trimming removed 2 bases from V and 6 bases from J, with 10 bases in between. The CDR3 has 13 residues. The CDR3 DNA sequence: TGTGCCAGTAGTATAACGGGAGGGGCTGAAGCTTTCTTT. Its translation: CASSITGGAEAFF.